A single sample gave rise to the 23 T cell receptor beta chains below, sequenced in a study of CD8+ T cells in alopecia areata. In each case, RNA was isolated and then reverse transcribed into cDNA as the sequencing template. The assay was immunoSEQ multiplex PCR, and TCRdb's table has in-frame clones only and misses some. The table records roughly 140,000 clones, about three fifths of them present only once. Material: CD8+ T cells sorted from blood. All receptors come from a human donor in good health.

This clone has more than one count but fewer than ten. The chain links TRBV28 to TRBJ2-5; D unresolved. TRBJ2-7 matches the DNA end more closely, so the J call is doubtful. The CDR3 is 14 residues long. Germline-derived CDR1 and CDR2 are MDHEN and SYDVKM. The CDR3 here is CASNGRAVSYEQYF. Here the CDR3 DNA reads TGTGCCAGCAACGGGCGCGCGGTCTCCTACGAGCAGTACTTC.

The chain employs TRBV9 and TRBJ2-2; 7 bases fit TRBD2. Trimming at V came to 2 bases and at J to 3 bases, leaving 7 bases not matched to a gene. This CDR3 is built from 16 residues. CDR1 is SGDLS, CDR2 YYNGEE, per germline. The CDR3 region has the DNA TGTGCCAGCAGCGTCCATCGGGGGGTCTACACCGGGGAGCTGTTTTTT. This translates into CASSVHRGVYTGELFF.

J is TRBJ2-7 and V is TRBV5-5, with no clear D. Trimming left V 1 base short and J 3 bases short, with 14 bases between. Germline CDR1 and CDR2: SGHKS and YYEKEE (reference sequence). The CDR3 totals 15 residues. As DNA, the CDR3 is TGTGCCAGCAGCTTGTTCGCGGCAGTAAACTACGAGCAGTACTTC. This sequence encodes CASSLFAAVNYEQYF.

V and J are TRBV7-9 and TRBJ2-5, with D perhaps matching TRBD2 (5 bases). This CDR3 region has 10 residues. Germline assignment: CDR1 SEHNR and CDR2 FQNEAQ (reference sequence). V gave up 8 bases and J gave up 5 bases, with 6 bases separating them. The CDR3 loop reads CASSGETQYF. DNA of the CDR3: TGTGCCAGCTCGGGGGAGACCCAGTACTTC.

This clone occurred once. The rearrangement links TRBV4-1 to TRBJ2-7; D remains ambiguous. V lost 6 bases and J 2 bases, leaving 11 bases between the germline ends. Looked up from germline, CDR1 is MGHRA and CDR2 is YSYEKL. This CDR3 spans 13 amino acids. For the CDR3, the DNA is TGCGCCAGCAGTCATGGAATCCCCTACGAGCAGTACTTC. Protein: CASSHGIPYEQYF.

This clone was seen only once. The gene calls are TRBV27 and TRBJ2-1, with 8 bases that match TRBD1. Germline CDR1 is MNHEY and CDR2 is SMNVEV (reference sequence). Trimming cost V 2 bases and J 8 bases; bases outside gene matches: 2. CDR3 size: 13 residues. The CDR3 sequence: CASSLNRGDEQFF. CDR3 nucleotides: TGTGCCAGCAGTTTAAACAGGGGGGATGAGCAGTTCTTC.

By sample share, this clone is large. The genes are TRBV7-9 and TRBJ1-1, with 8 positions matching TRBD1. The trim removed 2 bases at V and 8 bases at J, leaving 7 bases unmatched. Germline V gene lookup returns CDR1 SEHNR and CDR2 FQNEAQ (reference sequence). CDR3 size: 14 residues. The CDR3 bases are TGTGCCAGCAGCTTATACGTCGGACAGGGCGAAGCTTTCTTT. As protein: CASSLYVGQGEAFF.

This clone was detected a few times. V usage is TRBV29-1 and J usage is TRBJ1-2, with D possibly being TRBD1 (6 bases). The CDR3 covers 15 residues. Germline CDR1 reads SQVTM; CDR2 reads ANQGSEA. V was trimmed by 4 bases and J by 4 bases, leaving 19 bases between them. CDR3 DNA: TGCAGCGTTGTAGGGACATTAAAAAGGGGCTATGGCTACACCTTC. Encoded protein: CSVVGTLKRGYGYTF.

The chain links TRBV5-6 to TRBJ2-1; D remains ambiguous. Trimming took off 4 bases at V and 10 bases at J, with 9 bases between the two ends. The CDR3 sequence is 11 residues long. Looked up from germline, CDR1 is SGHDT and CDR2 is YYEEEE. CDR3 nucleotides: TGTGCCAGCAGCCAGCGCTGGGAGCAGTTCTTC. This codes for CASSQRWEQFF.

There are a few counts of this clone. The chain joins TRBV19 to TRBJ2-1; TRBD2 matches at 12 bases. The J segment lost 7 bases and the V segment lost 6 bases, leaving 7 bases of the junction unmatched. CDR1 is LNHDA, CDR2 SQIVND, per germline (reference sequence). The CDR3 loop spans 15 amino acids. CDR3 sequence reads: CASSPTSGSINEQFF. CDR3 nucleotides: TGTGCCAGTAGCCCGACTAGCGGGAGTATAAATGAGCAGTTCTTC.

V and J are TRBV30 and TRBJ1-1; weak D call: TRBD1 (6 bases). CDR3 length equals 18 residues. V gave up 0 bases and J gave up 4 bases, with 24 bases separating them. Germline CDR1 reads GTSNPN; CDR2 reads SVGIG (reference sequence). CDR3 in amino acids: CAWSVPPLGRGWGTEAFF. CDR3 DNA: TGTGCCTGGAGTGTACCCCCCCTTGGCAGGGGATGGGGCACTGAAGCTTTCTTT. The complete variable domain, with remaining parts taken from reference TRBV30 and TRBJ1-1, reads SQTIHQWPATLVQPVGSPLSLECTVEGTSNPNLYWYRQAAGRGLQLLFYSVGIGQISSEVPQNLSASRPQDRQFILSSKKLLLSDSGFYLCAWSVPPLGRGWGTEAFFGQGTRLTVV.

The chain employs TRBV7-9 and TRBJ2-7; D tentatively reads TRBD1 or TRBD2 (5 bases each). This CDR3 is 15 amino acids long. The V end lost 4 bases, the J end lost 4 bases, and 17 bases lay between the germline ends. Germline V CDR1 and CDR2: SEHNR, FQNEAQ (reference sequence). The CDR3 loop reads CASSSPGTELYEQYF. In nucleotides, the CDR3 is TGTGCCAGCAGCTCCCCCGGGACGGAGCTGTACGAGCAGTACTTC.

The gene calls are TRBV4-1 and TRBJ1-5; D call uncertain. The germline CDR1 and CDR2 sequences are MGHRA and YSYEKL. Trimming took off 1 base at V and 7 bases at J, with 14 bases between the two ends. The CDR3 is 15 residues long. DNA of the CDR3: TGCGCCAGCAGCCAAGCGGGGTTGGCTATGCAGCCCCAGCATTTT. It encodes CASSQAGLAMQPQHF.

This chain connects TRBV5-1 to TRBJ2-7, with 9 bases identical to TRBD2. The CDR3 consists of 15 residues. V trimming: 5 bases; J trimming: 2 bases; junction bases outside the gene matches: 8. Germline values: CDR1 SGHRS, CDR2 YFSETQ. The CDR3 protein is CASRPMTSGTYEQYF. The CDR3 coding sequence is TGCGCCAGCAGGCCAATGACTAGCGGTACCTACGAGCAGTACTTC.

The V gene is TRBV30, the J gene TRBJ1-5; TRBD1 might be the D (5 bases). The CDR3 contains 14 residues. V lost 0 bases and J 9 bases, leaving 15 bases between the germline ends. Germline V lookup: CDR1 GTSNPN, CDR2 SVGIG (reference sequence). The CDR3 region is CAWSVQEPWPPQHF. The CDR3 bases are TGTGCCTGGAGTGTACAGGAACCGTGGCCGCCCCAGCATTTT.

As DNA, the CDR3 is TGTGCCAGCAGCGAGACTAGCGGTAAACGCAGGGAGACCCAGTACTTC. The encoded protein is CASSETSGKRRETQYF. The chain recombines TRBV7-9 with TRBJ2-5; 9 nucleotides match TRBD2. Germline V gives CDR1 SEHNR, CDR2 FQNEAQ (reference sequence). The CDR3 extends over 16 amino acids. The V segment lost 5 bases and the J segment 5 bases; nucleotides outside the gene matches: 12.

V is TRBV29-1 and J is TRBJ2-1; D could derive from TRBD1 or TRBD2 (6 bases each). The CDR3 runs to 17 residues. The germline V gene has CDR1 SQVTM and CDR2 ANQGSEA. Trimming took 1 base from V and 0 from J, leaving 16 bases between them. The CDR3 bases are TGCAGCGTTGAAGGGGAGGCGGGACAAAGCTCCTACAATGAGCAGTTCTTC. Translated: CSVEGEAGQSSYNEQFF.

The chain joins TRBV28 to TRBJ2-1, with D tentatively TRBD2 (5 bases). Trimming cost V 3 bases and J 5 bases, with 11 bases left between them. The CDR3 is 14 residues long. Germline CDR1 and CDR2: MDHEN and SYDVKM. The CDR3 loop is CASSLFAEDNEQFF. The CDR3 region has the DNA TGTGCCAGCAGTTTGTTTGCGGAGGACAATGAGCAGTTCTTC.

The chain recombines TRBV11-1 with TRBJ2-5; a possible D gene is TRBD1 (6 bases). Germline V gives CDR1 SGHAT, CDR2 FQDESV (reference sequence). The CDR3 runs to 16 residues. V gave up 4 bases and J gave up 0 bases, with 15 bases separating them. CDR3: CASSWLRDTHQETQYF. For the CDR3, the DNA is TGTGCCAGCAGCTGGCTAAGGGACACCCACCAAGAGACCCAGTACTTC.

The J gene is TRBJ2-1, the V gene TRBV6-6, with 8 nucleotides matching TRBD2. CDR3 length: 14 amino acids. The germline V gene encodes CDR1 MNHNY and CDR2 SVGAGI (reference sequence). V shed 4 bases and J 5 bases; nucleotides not matched to a gene: 4. The CDR3 DNA sequence: TGTGCCAGCAGTTTACCGGGAGGGAACAATGAGCAGTTCTTC. Translating gives CASSLPGGNNEQFF.

In its sample, this clone was seen a few times. The J gene is TRBJ2-5, the V gene TRBV4-2; 10 nucleotides match TRBD2. The trim removed 3 bases at V and 5 bases at J, leaving 12 bases unmatched. CDR1 and CDR2 from the germline V gene are LGHNA and YNFKEQ. This CDR3 has 17 residues. The CDR3 spells CASSHGTGLAVGETQYF. CDR3 nucleotide sequence: TGTGCCAGCAGCCATGGTACCGGACTAGCGGTTGGGGAGACCCAGTACTTC.

The J gene is TRBJ1-1, the V gene TRBV30; D might be TRBD1 (6 bases). The V end was cut by 3 bases, the J end by 0 bases, with 20 bases between. CDR1 is GTSNPN and CDR2 is SVGIG in the germline V gene (reference sequence). The CDR3 length is 17 residues. This chain's CDR3 is CAWSLTGGGHMNTEAFF. CDR3 bases: TGTGCCTGGAGCCTGACGGGGGGCGGCCACATGAACACTGAAGCTTTCTTT. The variable domain in full, completed from reference TRBV30 and TRBJ1-1, reads SQTIHQWPATLVQPVGSPLSLECTVEGTSNPNLYWYRQAAGRGLQLLFYSVGIGQISSEVPQNLSASRPQDRQFILSSKKLLLSDSGFYLCAWSLTGGGHMNTEAFFGQGTRLTVV.

This chain links TRBV4-1 with TRBJ2-5, with D perhaps matching TRBD1 (5 bases). This CDR3 spans 14 amino acids. Germline V gene data show CDR1 as MGHRA and CDR2 as YSYEKL. The germline V and J ends were trimmed by 1 base and 2 bases, with 8 bases remaining between them. Here the CDR3 reads CASSQAQGQETQYF. The CDR3, as DNA: TGCGCCAGCAGCCAAGCCCAGGGACAAGAGACCCAGTACTTC.